Given below is one T cell receptor (beta chain) in context. This specimen belongs to a study of blood T cell repertoires in COVID-19. Method: immunoSEQ multiplex PCR; TCRdb's copy keeps in-frame clones and lacks some. The profile shows 300,000 to 400,000 clones, around 88% of them singletons. Germline V gene lookup returns CDR1 MNHEY and CDR2 SVGAGI. The CDR3 spans 14 residues. Between the trimmed V and J ends, which lost 4 bases and 6 bases, there was a span of 13 bases. The V gene is TRBV6-5, the J gene TRBJ2-1, with a tentative D call TRBD2 (5 bases). The sample comprised peripheral blood. This TCR was sampled from a man aged 25-45 years with active or convalescent COVID-19. The CDR3 DNA reads as TGTGCCAGCAGTTCGGAGGCTTTGGGCAATGAGCAGTTCTTC. Its protein is CASSSEALGNEQFF.